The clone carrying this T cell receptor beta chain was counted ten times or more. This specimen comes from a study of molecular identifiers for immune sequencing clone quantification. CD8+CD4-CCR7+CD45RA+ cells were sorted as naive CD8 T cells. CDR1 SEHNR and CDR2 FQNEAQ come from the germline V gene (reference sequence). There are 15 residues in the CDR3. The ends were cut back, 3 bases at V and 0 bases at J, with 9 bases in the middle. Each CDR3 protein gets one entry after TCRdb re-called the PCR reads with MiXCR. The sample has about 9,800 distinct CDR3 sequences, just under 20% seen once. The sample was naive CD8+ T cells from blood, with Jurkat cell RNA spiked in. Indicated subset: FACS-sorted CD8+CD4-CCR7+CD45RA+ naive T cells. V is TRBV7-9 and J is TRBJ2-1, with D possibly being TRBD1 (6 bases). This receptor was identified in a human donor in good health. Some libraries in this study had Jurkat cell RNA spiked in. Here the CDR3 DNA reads TGTGCCAGCAGCTTGGGGGCAGGCTCCTACAATGAGCAGTTCTTC. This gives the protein CASSLGAGSYNEQFF.